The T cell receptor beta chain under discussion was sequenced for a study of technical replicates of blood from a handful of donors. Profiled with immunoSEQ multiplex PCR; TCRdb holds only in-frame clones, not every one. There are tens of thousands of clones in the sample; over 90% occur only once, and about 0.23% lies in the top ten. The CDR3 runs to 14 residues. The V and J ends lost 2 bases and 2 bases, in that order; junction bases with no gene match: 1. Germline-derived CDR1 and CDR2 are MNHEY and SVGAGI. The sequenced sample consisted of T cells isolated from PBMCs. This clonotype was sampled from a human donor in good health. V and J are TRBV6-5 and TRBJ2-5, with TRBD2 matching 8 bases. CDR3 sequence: CASSYAGGQETQYF. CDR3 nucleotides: TGTGCCAGCAGTTACGCGGGGGGACAAGAGACCCAGTACTTC.